The clone carrying this TCR beta chain was found a few times. This record comes from a study of control samples from healthy donors and cancer patients. This CDR3 is built from 14 residues. The germline gives CDR1 SQVTM, CDR2 ANQGSEA. V gave up 1 base and J gave up 0 bases, with 8 bases separating them. The assay was immunoSEQ multiplex PCR, and TCRdb's table has in-frame clones only and misses some. Of fewer than 70,000 clones in the sample, 87% were seen once. The sequencing sample was made of PBMCs. This receptor was taken from a man aged 60 to 75 with head and neck cancer. This chain links TRBV29-1 with TRBJ2-3, with D possibly TRBD1 on 6 matching bases. Here the CDR3 reads CSVEVGQSTDTQYF. CDR3 DNA sequence: TGCAGCGTTGAAGTAGGACAGAGCACAGATACGCAGTATTTT.